The subject of this entry is one T cell receptor (beta chain). Its antigen remains unknown. Sequencing used immunoSEQ multiplex PCR; TCRdb keeps in-frame clones, though not all of them. This table has some 460,000 clones, nearly 90% appearing once. Trimming stripped 8 bases from V and 1 base from J, with 11 bases between. The V gene's germline CDR1 is MGHDK and CDR2 SYGVNS. There are 13 residues in the CDR3. The data derive from a study of Ad26.COV2.S vaccination and SARS-CoV-2 variants. Across the study: The study gave Ad26.COV2.S intramuscularly, once or twice 56 days apart.

Noted treatment: roughly 18 received Ad26.COV2.S at low or high dose, single or two shots; about five received placebo; per-sample allocation not given. The study sampled participants on day 63 after the first vaccine or placebo injection. Study-level findings and limits: Vaccine recipients posted higher spike-specific TCR breadth than their placebo counterparts. It was reported that spike-specific CD8+ and CD4+ T cell responses were substantially broad after vaccination. TCR breadth and depth analyses may have underestimated total T cell responses.

The chain has TRBV25-1 and TRBJ1-1, with no clear D. This receptor was identified in a person aged 18-65 years who received the Ad26.COV2.S COVID-19 vaccine or a placebo. The input for sequencing was peripheral blood, taken in a trial of Ad26.COV2.S vaccine versus placebo. This chain's CDR3 is CASSRNRNTEAFF. The CDR3 nucleotides read TGTGCCAGCTCGAGAAACAGGAACACTGAAGCTTTCTTT. The full variable domain, rest sourced from reference TRBV25-1 and TRBJ1-1, is EADIYQTPRYLVIGTGKKITLECSQTMGHDKMYWYQQDPGMELHLIHYSYGVNSTEKGDLSSESTVSRIRTEHFPLTLESARPSHTSQYLCASSRNRNTEAFFGQGTRLTVV.